This T cell receptor beta chain was identified in a study of T-cell reconstitution after alpha-beta-depleted transplantation in children. Study results and limitations: Surviving thymic progenitors and recipient T cells were the source of high TCRbeta diversity at day 60 in some patients. About two months after transplant, alpha-beta T cells reportedly came from several hundred expanded graft clones. The main origin of T-cell counts and diversity one year after transplant was newly produced T cells.

The table lists this clonotype with many counts. What it binds is unknown. Germline CDR1 is MDHEN and CDR2 is SYDVKM. CDR3 length: 15 amino acids. Trimming shortened V by 1 base and J by 0 bases, and 4 bases separated the two germline ends. TCRbeta library preparation incorporated unique molecular identifiers. Each CDR3 protein gets one entry after TCRdb re-called the PCR reads with MiXCR. This sample has about a million distinct CDR3 sequences, with 25% to 30% found just once. Sequenced material: PBMCs, mostly from graft donor cells, taken 360 days after TCRalphabeta/CD19-depleted stem cell transplant. This TCR came from a boy in the first two years of life who had a stem cell transplant for SCID, so the T cells may come from the graft donor. The chain carries TRBV28 and TRBJ1-6; D is unclear. CDR3 bases: TGTGCCAGCAGTTTATCAGGCTCCTATAATTCACCCCTCCACTTT. It codes for CASSLSGSYNSPLHF.